This T cell receptor (beta chain) was sequenced in a study of T-cell memory formation after mild COVID-19. Looking at the study overall: TCR clusters were mostly donor specific.

TCRdb reanalysed the 5' RACE reads using MiXCR and keeps one entry per CDR3 protein. The sample contains fewer than 350,000 distinct CDR3 sequences, around a sixth of which appear only once. The CDR3 length is 16 residues. The J segment lost 14 bases and the V segment lost 0 bases, leaving 16 bases of the junction unmatched. The germline V gene has CDR1 LGHDT and CDR2 YNNKEL (reference sequence). This clonotype was counted a few times. The chain links TRBV3-1 to TRBJ2-1, with 7 bases lining up with TRBD2. The sequencing input was PBMCs or a T cell subset sorted from them (not recorded which). The sequence was obtained from a man aged 18 to 35 who had mild COVID-19 (a few samples of this study predate the infection). Cell type and time point are not known. CDR3 sequence (DNA): TGTGCCAGCAGCCAAGATTGGGCGGCTAGCGGTTCGATAGAGTTCTTC. It specifies CASSQDWAASGSIEFF.